This is a list of T cell receptor beta chains from one sample in a study of T cell repertoires in cytomegalovirus infection. TCRdb itself ran the reads through MiXCR, one entry per CDR3 protein. In the table there are hundreds of thousands of distinct CDR3 sequences, approximately 22% of which are singletons. Sequencing was carried out using CD8+ T cells from PBMCs. The receptors shown here come from a human donor in good health (CMV status not recorded). Some clones in this sample may be carry-over from other donors' samples. Both conserved end residues are part of each CDR3. Fields, in order: D gene, V gene, clone size, J gene, CDR3 protein, CDR3 DNA. D genes are given only for firm matches. For some rows the clone size is stated as once, few or many, or as a class when expanded; others skip it.

D: .; V: TRBV28; size: .; J: TRBJ1-2; CDR3: CASGLSPANYGYTF; DNA: TGTGCCAGCGGTTTATCCCCGGCTAACTATGGCTACACCTTC
D: .; V: TRBV27; size: .; J: TRBJ2-5; CDR3: CASSSLGDQETQYF; DNA: TGTGCCAGCAGTTCGCTTGGGGATCAAGAGACCCAGTACTTC
D: TRBD2; V: TRBV7-2; size: many; J: TRBJ2-7; CDR3: CASSFPGLGSYEQYF; DNA: TGTGCCAGCAGCTTCCCGGGACTAGGTTCCTACGAGCAGTACTTC
D: .; V: TRBV28; size: .; J: TRBJ2-3; CDR3: CASSFVQGETDTQYF; DNA: TGTGCCAGCAGTTTTGTACAGGGAGAGACAGATACGCAGTATTTT
D: TRBD2; V: TRBV7-2; size: many; J: TRBJ2-3; CDR3: CASSLDSGGQSTDTQYF; DNA: TGTGCCAGCAGCTTAGACAGCGGGGGCCAAAGCACAGATACGCAGTATTTT
D: .; V: TRBV7-9; size: .; J: TRBJ2-1; CDR3: CASSLGPGPYNEQFF; DNA: TGTGCCAGCAGCTTAGGGCCTGGGCCCTACAATGAGCAGTTCTTC
D: .; V: TRBV2; size: many; J: TRBJ2-5; CDR3: CASRGLQETQYF; DNA: TGTGCCAGCAGGGGTCTACAAGAGACCCAGTACTTC
D: TRBD1; V: TRBV28; size: many; J: TRBJ1-2; CDR3: CASSFRLQGAYYGYTF; DNA: TGTGCCAGCAGTTTCCGGTTACAGGGGGCGTACTATGGCTACACCTTC
D: .; V: TRBV12-3/TRBV12-4; size: few; J: TRBJ2-2; CDR3: CASRYVAGELFF; DNA: TGTGCCAGCAGATACGTTGCCGGGGAGCTGTTTTTT
D: .; V: TRBV2; size: .; J: TRBJ1-4; CDR3: CASSVDRPEREKLFF; DNA: TGTGCCAGCAGCGTTGACAGGCCCGAACGGGAAAAACTGTTTTTT
D: TRBD1; V: TRBV12-3/TRBV12-4; size: .; J: TRBJ2-7; CDR3: CASSLPGQVEQYF; DNA: TGTGCCAGCAGTCTTCCGGGACAGGTTGAGCAGTACTTC
D: TRBD2; V: TRBV7-9; size: .; J: TRBJ2-7; CDR3: CASSSPREAGGPHEQYF; DNA: TGTGCCAGCAGCTCCCCCAGGGAAGCGGGGGGGCCCCACGAGCAGTACTTC
D: .; V: TRBV28; size: .; J: TRBJ2-7; CDR3: CASSLGSRPFGEQYF; DNA: TGTGCCAGCAGTTTGGGGTCGCGACCCTTCGGGGAGCAGTACTTC
D: TRBD1; V: TRBV28; size: .; J: TRBJ1-4; CDR3: CASVRQGNSANEKLFF; DNA: TGTGCCAGCGTGAGACAGGGGAATTCTGCTAATGAAAAACTGTTTTTT
D: TRBD1; V: TRBV6-1; size: .; J: TRBJ2-7; CDR3: CALGQGREQYF; DNA: TGTGCCCTCGGACAGGGAAGGGAGCAGTACTTC
D: .; V: TRBV11-2; size: .; J: TRBJ2-2; CDR3: CASTVQTGELFF; DNA: TGTGCCAGCACCGTCCAGACCGGGGAGCTGTTTTTT
D: .; V: TRBV5-6; size: few; J: TRBJ2-2; CDR3: CASSRDVANTGELFF; DNA: TGTGCCAGCAGCAGGGACGTCGCGAACACCGGGGAGCTGTTTTTT
D: TRBD2; V: TRBV6-6; size: few; J: TRBJ2-1; CDR3: CASSYVSGGNNEQFF; DNA: TGTGCCAGCAGTTACGTTAGCGGGGGGAACAATGAGCAGTTCTTC
D: .; V: TRBV15; size: few; J: TRBJ2-6; CDR3: CATSRLGGTALSGANVLTF; DNA: TGTGCCACCAGCAGACTAGGGGGGACAGCCCTCTCTGGGGCCAACGTCCTGACTTTC
D: TRBD2; V: TRBV7-2; size: .; J: TRBJ2-7; CDR3: CASSFTGLAGSYEQYF; DNA: TGTGCCAGCAGTTTCACGGGACTAGCGGGGTCCTACGAGCAGTACTTC
D: TRBD2; V: TRBV2; size: .; J: TRBJ2-1; CDR3: CASSDLAGGPDNEQFF; DNA: TGTGCCAGCAGTGACCTAGCGGGGGGCCCGGACAATGAGCAGTTCTTC
D: .; V: TRBV19; size: .; J: TRBJ1-5; CDR3: CASSMAMRQPQHF; DNA: TGTGCCAGTAGTATGGCCATGAGGCAGCCCCAGCATTTT
D: .; V: TRBV20-1; size: few; J: TRBJ2-2; CDR3: CSARDFEGPRASRPNTGELFF; DNA: TGCAGTGCTAGAGATTTTGAAGGGCCTAGGGCCAGCAGGCCGAACACCGGGGAGCTGTTTTTT
D: .; V: TRBV3-1; size: .; J: TRBJ1-1; CDR3: CASSQSPGVDEAFF; DNA: TGTGCCAGCAGCCAATCGCCGGGGGTAGATGAAGCTTTCTTT
D: TRBD2; V: TRBV30; size: .; J: TRBJ2-1; CDR3: CAWSVLAGLARLGGNEHFF; DNA: TGTGCCTGGAGTGTACTAGCGGGACTAGCAAGACTTGGGGGCAATGAGCACTTCTTC
D: TRBD1; V: TRBV19; size: few; J: TRBJ1-1; CDR3: CASSTTVRDSSILNTEAFF; DNA: TGTGCCAGTAGTACGACGGTCCGGGACAGTTCTATTTTGAACACTGAAGCTTTCTTT
D: .; V: TRBV7-2; size: many; J: TRBJ2-7; CDR3: CASSFGRVSNEQYF; DNA: TGTGCCAGCAGCTTCGGTCGGGTTTCTAACGAGCAGTACTTC
D: .; V: TRBV7-6; size: many; J: TRBJ1-5; CDR3: CASSLFTDQPQHF; DNA: TGTGCCAGCAGCTTATTTACAGATCAGCCCCAGCATTTT